These 11 T cell receptor beta chains were all obtained from the same sample, sequenced in a study of T cells in Graves' hyperthyroidism and ophthalmopathy. It was RNA transcripts that yielded the amplified TCR beta CDR3 regions. Primed by the HTBI set, a first-round RT-PCR was run on the TCR CDR3. TCRdb reanalysed the multiplex PCR reads using MiXCR and keeps one entry per CDR3 protein. The sample includes about 350,000 distinct CDR3 sequences, about 18% seen only once; the top ten take 3% to 4.5%. The sequencing sample was made of blood. These receptors were collected from a woman in her late teens or twenties with Graves' hyperthyroidism.

This clonotype was detected many times. The chain has TRBV20-1 and TRBJ2-2; no definite D call. This CDR3 region has 13 residues. V lost 5 bases to trimming and J lost 2 bases, with 9 bases between them. CDR1 is DFQATT and CDR2 is SNEGSKA in the germline V gene (reference sequence). CDR3 residues: CSAFQINTGELFF. The CDR3 DNA is TGCAGTGCTTTTCAAATTAACACCGGGGAGCTGTTTTTT.

CDR3: CASSESTVGYGYTF. The CDR3 DNA follows: TGTGCCAGCAGTGAATCGACGGTGGGGTATGGCTACACCTTC. The chain joins TRBV6-1 to TRBJ1-2; D is ambiguous. Trimming cost V 2 bases and J 5 bases, with 12 bases left between them. Germline-derived CDR1 and CDR2 are MNHNS and SASEGT. The CDR3 is 14 residues long.

The chain carries TRBV6-5 and TRBJ2-5; D is perhaps TRBD1 or TRBD2 (6 bases each). This CDR3 contains 15 residues. From germline, CDR1 is MNHEY and CDR2 SVGAGI. V gave up 2 bases and J gave up 5 bases, with 15 bases separating them. The CDR3 here is CASSYRGETHETQYF. CDR3 bases: TGTGCCAGCAGTTACAGGGGGGAAACGCATGAGACCCAGTACTTC.

Ten or more counts support this clonotype. This sequence joins TRBV20-1 and TRBJ2-7; 7 bases line up with TRBD2. The germline V gene encodes CDR1 DFQATT and CDR2 SNEGSKA (reference sequence). V lost 0 bases and J lost 3; bases outside the gene matches: 5. CDR3 length: 14 residues. The CDR3 DNA is TGCAGTGCTAGAGATAGGCGGGGGAGCTACGAGCAGTACTTC. It yields the protein CSARDRRGSYEQYF.

A few counts support this clonotype. The V call is TRBV6-1, the J call TRBJ1-6; a possible D gene is TRBD1 (6 bases). The CDR3 length is 15 residues. V was clipped by 5 bases and J by 7 bases, with 15 bases between them. The germline CDR1 and CDR2 sequences are MNHNS and SASEGT. CDR3 amino acids: CASSTSTGSNSPLHF. DNA of the CDR3: TGTGCCAGCAGTACGAGTACAGGGTCGAATTCACCCCTCCACTTT.

The rearrangement links TRBV7-9 to TRBJ2-5; 10 positions agree with TRBD1. V shed 5 bases and J 5 bases; nucleotides not matched to a gene: 8. Germline assignment: CDR1 SEHNR and CDR2 FQNEAQ (reference sequence). The CDR3 has 15 residues. CDR3 DNA: TGTGCCAGCAGCCCTGGGGGGGGACAGGGGGAGACCCAGTACTTC. It yields the protein CASSPGGGQGETQYF. The variable domain in full, completed from reference TRBV7-9 and TRBJ2-5, reads DTGVSQNPRHKITKRGQNVTFRCDPISEHNRLYWYRQTLGQGPEFLTYFQNEAQLEKSRLLSDRFSAERPKGSFSTLEIQRTEQGDSAMYLCASSPGGGQGETQYFGPGTRLLVL.

V usage is TRBV4-2 and J usage is TRBJ1-2; 9 nucleotides line up with TRBD1. J lost 8 bases, V lost 9 bases, and 10 bases had no gene match. This CDR3 region has 13 residues. Germline V gives CDR1 LGHNA, CDR2 YNFKEQ. The CDR3 protein is CASRLRDRVGYTF. The CDR3 bases are TGTGCCAGTAGACTCCGGGACAGGGTCGGCTACACCTTC.

The chain carries TRBV24-1 and TRBJ1-5; D remains unclear. Germline CDR1 KGHDR, CDR2 SFDVKD. Between the trimmed V and J ends, which lost 3 bases and 4 bases, there was a span of 12 bases. The CDR3 is made up of 15 amino acids. CDR3 amino acids: CATSDRVGGNQPQHF. CDR3 DNA sequence: TGTGCCACCAGTGATCGTGTAGGTGGGAATCAGCCCCAGCATTTT.

This clonotype was observed a few times. J is TRBJ1-5 and V is TRBV7-2, with D perhaps TRBD1 (5 bases). V was shortened by 4 bases and J by 3 bases, with 13 bases between the two germline ends. Per the germline V gene, CDR1 is SGHTA and CDR2 is FQGNSA. The CDR3 runs to 15 residues. The CDR3 region is CASSSGGRANQPQHF. CDR3 in DNA: TGTGCCAGCAGCTCGGGGGGGAGGGCCAATCAGCCCCAGCATTTT.

The sample holds many counts of this clonotype. This chain uses TRBV20-1 with TRBJ1-3, with a tentative D call TRBD1 (5 bases). The CDR3 has 14 residues. CDR1 is DFQATT, CDR2 SNEGSKA, per germline (reference sequence). Trimming pared 3 bases from V and 2 bases from J, leaving 11 bases between. The CDR3 DNA follows: TGCAGTGCTAGGGCCCCGGGGCCTGGAAACACCATATATTTT. Translating it yields CSARAPGPGNTIYF.

The chain uses TRBV4-1 and TRBJ1-5; D not certain. Deletions cut 6 bases from V and 1 base from J, with 10 bases between. This CDR3 region has 14 residues. Looked up from germline, CDR1 is MGHRA and CDR2 is YSYEKL. The CDR3 nucleotides are TGCGCCAGCAGGGGCGGACCCAGCAATCAGCCCCAGCATTTT. It codes for CASRGGPSNQPQHF.